The T cell receptor (beta chain) under discussion was sequenced for a study of blood T cell repertoires in COVID-19. Study overall: Whether acute or convalescent, the COVID-19 samples came from the United States, Italy and Spain. Nucleic acid was either cDNA or gDNA, and it came from T cells, B-cell-depleted T cells, or PBMCs.

Authors' analysis steps: By means of reference gene primer amplification, nucleated cell counts were estimated. Data came from immunoSEQ multiplex PCR; TCRdb stores just in-frame clones and leaves some out. V, J and clone size are those of that table, while D and trimming were read from the DNA. The sample includes approximately 120,000 clones, 70% to 90% of them seen just once. The CDR3 is made up of 17 amino acids. With V trimmed by 4 bases and J by 1 base, 11 bases remained unmatched. Germline V gives CDR1 SGHAT, CDR2 FQNNGV. The rearrangement uses TRBV11-2 and TRBJ2-7; TRBD2 aligns across 9 bases. The receptor was derived from a human donor in a cohort sampled during active COVID-19. The sequenced sample was peripheral blood. In nucleotides, the CDR3 is TGTGCCAGCAGCTCACTAGCGGGTTCCACCAGGTCCTACGAGCAGTACTTC. Translating gives CASSSLAGSTRSYEQYF.